This TCR beta chain was captured by sequencing in a study of TIL therapy for anti-PD-1-resistant metastatic lung cancer (dated by TCRdb to the early 2020s). About the full investigation: Tumors were harvested before any PD-1/PD-L1 blockade; patients then received nivolumab, and those progressing received lymphodepletion, expanded TIL infusion and IL-2. A median age of approximately 50 years (range about 38-75) and a median tumor PD-L1 proportion score of 6% were recorded among enrolled patients. Most of the cohort had lung adenocarcinoma, including four EGFR-mutant tumors and two ALK-rearranged tumors, and half of the patients were either current or former smokers. Across the cohort, whole-exome sequencing showed a median non-synonymous tumor mutation burden of approximately 1.5 mutations per megabase. Clonotypes were tracked across tumor, expanded TIL product and serial blood samples by T cell receptor beta sequencing of tumor and peripheral blood. General study outcomes and caveats: Generalizability was limited because the cohort was highly selected, with more treatment-naive, never-smoker and oncogene-addicted patients included than is typical. The study protocol defined all tumor marker inferences as exploratory. The baseline peripheral repertoire was partially replaced by infused TIL clonotypes, which then decayed over months, and no apparent association between persistence and response was found.

The time point label of this sample denotes: pre-treatment sample, taken before nivolumab and TIL therapy. A phase I trial run at two centers enrolled adults with stage 4 NSCLC between late 2017 and January 2020. The samples were drawn from an open-label, single-arm phase I trial testing tumor-infiltrating lymphocyte therapy combined with nivolumab in advanced non-small cell lung cancer. Blood mononuclear cells were isolated from EDTA tubes by Ficoll gradient and were snap-frozen as pellets, and DNA was extracted with a Qiagen mini-prep kit. Note on this clone: Its antigen is unknown. Per-base quality was not reported, and no clone a single base away is much larger than it.

TCR beta CDR3 regions were amplified from genomic DNA with the immunoSEQ v3 hsTCRB kit using bias-controlled multiplex PCR. TCR libraries were sequenced on an Illumina NextSeq 500 to about 1.8 million read pairs for survey level or roughly 5-6.5 million for deep level. The study's processing was this. Clonality was reported by immunoSEQ Analyzer software, which also assigned V, D and J genes and filtered out non-productive sequences. Repertoires were compared by productive Simpson clonality and by the Morisita overlap index of productive TRB rearrangements between infused TIL and blood. The absolute count of a clonotype in blood was estimated by multiplying the lymphocyte count by the CD3+ fraction and by the productive frequency of the clone. The immuneACCESS repertoire file appears here via TCRdb, limited to in-frame rearrangements. These files lack a portion of the clones; in checked studies, under half of the deficit traces to unresolved V genes, and the cause of the others is not known. V, J and clone size derive from that table, while D and trimming were established from the DNA sequence. Across this sample there are tens of thousands of clones, with around three quarters seen only once. The top ten clones comprise around 15% of the sample.

Trimming at the junction amounts to 1 base on V and 9 bases on J, and the germline ends lie 15 bases apart. The germline V gene encodes CDR1 SGHVS and CDR2 FQNEAQ. CDR3 length: 14 amino acids, cysteine to phenylalanine. Just the 42-base CDR3 DNA is kept, in frame starting at base 1. The sequence links TRBV7-8 to TRBJ1-2; the D segment cannot be called with confidence. The clonotype was recovered from a man in his sixties or seventies with non-small cell lung cancer. The input for sequencing was blood, taken at baseline. The CDR3 protein: CASSLEDGRRSYTF. In nucleotide form, the sequence is TGTGCCAGCAGCTTAGAGGACGGACGGAGGAGCTACACCTTC.